The present TCR beta chain was sequenced within a study of cytomegalovirus exposure and HLA in healthy donors. Background on the study: According to later analysis, the same platform produced the 130 or so validation and 666 first-cohort repertoires.

The donors were members of the validation cohort, which comprised about 120 subjects and was separate from the first cohort of 600 to 800 subjects. The germline V gene encodes CDR1 SGHTA and CDR2 FQGNSA. The CDR3 consists of 15 residues. V lost 1 base and J 5 bases, leaving 12 bases between the germline ends. TCRdb's copy holds only in-frame clones and misses some; the assay was immunoSEQ multiplex PCR. The sample records 130,000 or so clones, around nine tenths being singletons. Turning to this clone: Antigen unknown.

Study-level findings and limits: Generally TCR sequences proved uncommon, though certain public TCRs appeared in numerous donors. The listing of 150 to 200 TCR beta chains classed them as cytomegalovirus-associated.

The chain uses TRBV7-2 and TRBJ2-1; tentative D call: TRBD2 (5 bases). The clonotype was recovered from a woman aged 18-35 years in good health and CMV-seronegative. The sequenced material came from PBMCs. The CDR3 loop reads CASSLGPGSHNEQFF. CDR3 coding DNA: TGTGCCAGCAGCTTAGGTCCGGGGTCCCACAATGAGCAGTTCTTC.